Here is one TCR beta chain with its context. The data derive from a study of T cell responses to AZD1222 COVID-19 vaccine. Clones were read by immunoSEQ multiplex PCR, and TCRdb kept only the in-frame ones, dropping some. The repertoire holds 150,000 or so clones, with around 90% as singletons. This CDR3 spans 15 amino acids. CDR1 and CDR2 from the germline V gene are LGHNA and YNFKEQ. Trimming took 0 bases from V and 4 from J; bases not matched to a gene: 6. The gene calls are TRBV4-2 and TRBJ2-7; 7 bases agree with TRBD2. This clonotype originated in an adult in good health. The sample in question was peripheral blood, obtained on day 0 of AZD1222 vaccination. CDR3 coding DNA: TGTGCCAGCAGCCAAGATCAGAGGGAGGGGTACGAGCAGTACTTC. This codes for CASSQDQREGYEQYF.